Each of the 27 T cell receptor beta chains below was sequenced from the same sample in a study of prognosis after radiotherapy for stage I lung cancer. CDR3 of TCR beta was amplified from genomic DNA via a two-round multiplex PCR. Used in first-round PCR were primers specific to each TRBV and TRBJ gene. Using its own MiXCR run on the multiplex PCR reads, TCRdb lists one record per CDR3 protein. The table lists 11,000 to 15,000 distinct CDR3 sequences, 50% to 65% of them singletons. This specimen was PBMCs, taken before or after stereotactic body radiation therapy (not recorded which). Receptors were obtained from a donor at least 50 years old with non-small cell lung cancer.

This clonotype was seen ten or more times. The V and J genes are TRBV6-5 and TRBJ2-5, with TRBD2 matching 8 bases. The J segment lost 6 bases and the V segment lost 0 bases, leaving 9 bases of the junction unmatched. This CDR3 spans 16 amino acids. Germline V gene sequence: CDR1 MNHEY, CDR2 SVGAGI. The CDR3 DNA reads as TGTGCCAGCAGTTACTCACCCTCGGGAGGGCCAAAGACCCAGTACTTC. It codes for CASSYSPSGGPKTQYF.

In regard to this clonotype: The CDR3 does not close with the conserved phenylalanine or tryptophan, likely indicating a read error. The CDR3 region is CASSPGNYGYTL. CDR3 DNA sequence: TGTGCCAGCAGTCCAGGGAACTATGGCTACACCTTA. The chain links TRBV28 to TRBJ1-2; perhaps TRBD1 as D (5 bases). The CDR3 spans 12 residues. V lost 5 bases to trimming and J lost 2 bases, with 6 bases between them. Germline assignment: CDR1 MDHEN and CDR2 SYDVKM.

This chain connects TRBV7-9 to TRBJ2-7; 8 positions match TRBD1. This CDR3 contains 14 residues. V dropped 7 bases and J dropped 2; count of bases not matched to a gene: 7. Germline V gene data show CDR1 as SEHNR and CDR2 as FQNEAQ (reference sequence). Here the CDR3 reads CASTDRGPPYEQYF. The DNA for the CDR3 is TGTGCCAGCACCGACAGGGGTCCCCCCTACGAGCAGTACTTC.

J is TRBJ2-1 and V is TRBV27; 10 positions match TRBD2. The germline CDR1 and CDR2 sequences are MNHEY and SMNVEV (reference sequence). The CDR3 consists of 15 residues. The CDR3 bases are TGTTCCACCCAAAGTACTAGCGGGGACGACAATGAGCAGTTCTTC. Translating it yields CSTQSTSGDDNEQFF.

The chain joins TRBV11-2 to TRBJ2-7, with 8 bases fitting TRBD1. After removal of 3 bases from V and 0 bases from J, the junction contained 10 bases not matched to a gene. Germline CDR1 and CDR2: SGHAT and FQNNGV. This CDR3 has 17 residues. CDR3 sequence reads: CASSFGPVDRASYEQYF. The CDR3, as DNA: TGTGCCAGCAGCTTCGGCCCCGTGGACAGGGCCTCCTACGAGCAGTACTTC.

In its sample, this clonotype was seen many times. The CDR3 DNA sequence: TGCGCCAGCAGAAACCAGGGACTAGCCGTCGACGAGCAGTACTTC. Its translation is CASRNQGLAVDEQYF. The chain joins TRBV4-1 to TRBJ2-7; 9 nucleotides line up with TRBD2. The ends lost 6 bases at V and 5 bases at J; junction bases unmatched: 11. Germline CDR1 MGHRA, CDR2 YSYEKL. The CDR3 is 15 residues long.

This rearrangement joins TRBV20-1 to TRBJ2-3; D is unclear. CDR3 length: 13 residues. V dropped 6 bases and J dropped 4 bases, with 14 bases sitting between them. Germline V CDR1 and CDR2: DFQATT, SNEGSKA (reference sequence). The CDR3 reads CSALSVGADTQYF. The CDR3 nucleotides are TGCAGTGCCCTCAGCGTGGGCGCAGATACGCAGTATTTT.

V usage is TRBV20-1 and J usage is TRBJ2-5; D is possibly TRBD1 or TRBD2 (5 bases each). Per germline, CDR1 DFQATT and CDR2 SNEGSKA (reference sequence). V gave up 8 bases and J gave up 7 bases, with 14 bases separating them. CDR3 length equals 11 residues. The CDR3 sequence: CSTWSGGTQYF. The CDR3 DNA reads as TGCAGTACTTGGAGTGGGGGGACCCAGTACTTC.

This chain links TRBV3-1 with TRBJ2-2; 9 bases map to TRBD1. The V gene end was trimmed by 5 bases and the J gene end by 6 bases; junction bases not matched to a gene: 4. The germline gives CDR1 LGHDT, CDR2 YNNKEL (reference sequence). CDR3 size: 14 residues. The CDR3, as DNA: TGTGCCAGCAGCAGACAGGGGGGACCCGGGGAGCTGTTTTTT. Translating gives CASSRQGGPGELFF.

V is TRBV6-1 and J is TRBJ1-6, with D hard to call. The CDR3 is 14 amino acids. CDR1 and CDR2 from the germline V gene are MNHNS and SASEGT. Trimming left V 7 bases short and J 6 bases short, with 13 bases between. This CDR3 reads CASTLDMINSPLHF. The CDR3 nucleotides are TGTGCCAGCACCCTTGACATGATTAATTCACCCCTCCACTTT.

This clonotype is classed as medium-sized. The gene calls are TRBV28 and TRBJ2-3; D tentatively reads TRBD1 or TRBD2 (6 bases each). The V and J ends lost 7 bases and 2 bases respectively, with 22 bases between them. CDR3 length equals 17 residues. CDR1 is MDHEN and CDR2 is SYDVKM in the germline V gene. For the CDR3, the DNA is TGTGCCAGCACAAGGGGGGTTGGGGGAGCCGTCACAGATACGCAGTATTTT. The encoded protein is CASTRGVGGAVTDTQYF.

The chain joins TRBV20-1 to TRBJ2-7; TRBD2 matches at 7 bases. The CDR3 has 16 residues. Germline CDR1 and CDR2: DFQATT and SNEGSKA (reference sequence). The junction had 17 bases not matched to a gene; V was cut back by 7 bases and J by 2 bases. The CDR3 bases are TGCAGTGTCCCGGGAGGTGGAGCGGGGCTTCCCTACGAGCAGTACTTC. Protein product: CSVPGGGAGLPYEQYF.

This clonotype was counted a few times. This chain joins TRBV9 and TRBJ1-5; unclear D gene. The CDR3 spans 14 residues. Germline CDR1 reads SGDLS; CDR2 reads YYNGEE. Trimming took off 3 bases at V and 7 bases at J, with 14 bases between the two ends. As DNA, the CDR3 is TGTGCCAGCAGCGCCTCCACCGGTCCCCAGCCCCAGCATTTT. This codes for CASSASTGPQPQHF.

This clonotype showed up just once. This chain joins TRBV12-3 or TRBV12-4 and TRBJ2-5, with D unresolved. The ends were cut back, 4 bases at V and 8 bases at J, with 17 bases in the middle. The CDR3 is made up of 14 amino acids. The CDR3 region has the DNA TGTGCCAGCAGTTATCAACTATCGGGTCTCACCCAGTACTTC. Translating it yields CASSYQLSGLTQYF.

Regarding this clonotype: A junction end diverges from the germline sequence, so it may reflect a read error. The genes are TRBV11-2 and TRBJ1-6, with D maybe TRBD1 (5 bases). The CDR3 runs to 16 residues. Germline CDR1 and CDR2: SGHAT and FQNNGV. CDR3 protein: CASSQDPAGWGSPLHF. The CDR3 DNA follows: TGCGCCAGCAGCCAAGATCCGGCAGGGTGGGGATCACCCCTCCACTTT.

The CDR3 loop reads CASSQASRDRGTYEQYF. CDR3 DNA: TGTGCCAGCAGTCAAGCTTCCCGGGACAGGGGGACCTACGAGCAGTACTTC. The J gene is TRBJ2-7, the V gene TRBV28, with 11 nucleotides matching TRBD1. The CDR3 has 17 amino acids. Germline lookup yields CDR1 MDHEN and CDR2 SYDVKM. The V and J ends lost 5 bases and 2 bases, in that order; junction bases with no gene match: 11.

Concerning this clonotype: A far bigger clonotype differs at one base, so this is likely a read error. The rearrangement links TRBV12-3 or TRBV12-4 to TRBJ2-5; D is unclear. The J call is in doubt because the DNA end fits TRBJ2-1 better. This CDR3 comprises 13 residues. The CDR3 is CASSPVHYNEQFF. In DNA form, the CDR3 reads TGTGCCAGCAGTCCGGTACACTACAATGAGCAGTTCTTC.

About this clonotype: A clone one base away is much larger, so this may be a read error. The chain employs TRBV5-1 and TRBJ2-5; a weak D match, TRBD1 (6 bases). Germline V CDR1 and CDR2: SGHRS, YFSETQ. V lost 1 base and J 4 bases, leaving 14 bases between the germline ends. CDR3 length: 15 amino acids. The CDR3 loop is CASSLTRGWVETQYF. The CDR3 DNA reads as TGCGCCAGCAGCTTGACCAGGGGATGGGTAGAGACCCAGTACTTC. The full variable domain, its missing parts supplied by reference TRBV5-1 and TRBJ2-5, is KAGVTQTPRYLIKTRGQQVTLSCSPISGHRSVSWYQQTPGQGLQFLFEYFSETQRNKGNFPGRFSGRQFSNSRSEMNVSTLELGDSALYLCASSLTRGWVETQYFGPGTRLLVL.

About this clonotype: It differs at one base from a far larger clone, so likely a read error. The chain employs TRBV6-5 and TRBJ2-2, with 11 bases fitting TRBD2. CDR1 and CDR2 (germline): MNHEY, SVGAGI. After removal of 7 bases from V and 3 bases from J, the junction contained 1 base not matched to a gene. The CDR3 covers 14 residues. The CDR3 DNA follows: TGTGCCAGCATACTAGCGGGAGACACCGGGGAGCTGTTTTTT. Translated, it gives CASILAGDTGELFF.

The chain carries TRBV24-1 and TRBJ2-2; D not certain. Trimming stripped 1 base from V and 3 bases from J, with 8 bases between. In germline, CDR1 is KGHDR, CDR2 SFDVKD. The CDR3 has 15 residues. The CDR3 region is CATSDLHQDTGELFF. As DNA, the CDR3 is TGTGCCACCAGTGATTTACATCAGGACACCGGGGAGCTGTTTTTT.

This clonotype has ten or more counts. V and J are TRBV9 and TRBJ2-3; 8 bases are shared with TRBD2. Germline assignment: CDR1 SGDLS and CDR2 YYNGEE. The V gene end was trimmed by 0 bases and the J gene end by 2 bases; junction bases not matched to a gene: 2. CDR3 length equals 15 residues. The CDR3 region has the DNA TGTGCCAGCAGCGTAGCGGGAGGGGTCACAGATACGCAGTATTTT. Amino acids: CASSVAGGVTDTQYF.

The chain is built from TRBV18 and TRBJ2-1; 7 nucleotides line up with TRBD2. The CDR3 runs to 12 residues. Unmatched junction bases numbered 5, after V lost 2 bases and J lost 13 bases. Germline CDR1 KGHSH, CDR2 LQKENI. The CDR3 spells CASSPWEGPQFF. The CDR3 coding sequence is TGTGCCAGCTCACCATGGGAGGGGCCCCAGTTCTTC.

On this clonotype: Given a much more abundant clone one base away, this may be a read error. The rearrangement links TRBV4-1 to TRBJ2-5; 12 positions agree with TRBD2. In germline, CDR1 is MGHRA, CDR2 YSYEKL. The CDR3 extends over 16 amino acids. The CDR3 DNA reads as TGCTCCAGCAGCCAAGGACTAGCGGGGCGCCAAGAGACCCAGTACTTC. Its translation is CSSSQGLAGRQETQYF.

This clonotype came up many times. The chain links TRBV7-2 to TRBJ2-3; 11 nucleotides match TRBD2. Germline V CDR1 and CDR2: SGHTA, FQGNSA. J gave up 2 bases and V 5 bases, and 6 bases lay outside the gene matches. The CDR3 covers 16 residues. The CDR3: CASSAGLAESTDTQYF. Written as DNA, the CDR3 is TGTGCCAGCAGCGCGGGACTAGCGGAGTCCACAGATACGCAGTATTTT.

Many counts were recorded for this clonotype. The J gene is TRBJ1-1, the V gene TRBV24-1; D not certain. The germline CDR1 and CDR2 sequences are KGHDR and SFDVKD. V gave up 2 bases and J gave up 6 bases, with 9 bases separating them. The CDR3 sequence is 13 residues long. The CDR3 loop is CATSDSTMAEAFF. CDR3 in DNA: TGTGCCACCAGTGATTCAACAATGGCTGAAGCTTTCTTT.

A few counts support this clonotype. The chain joins TRBV5-4 to TRBJ2-5, with D perhaps assigned TRBD1 or TRBD2 (6 bases each). Germline loops: CDR1 SGHNT, CDR2 YYREEE (reference sequence). The V end was cut by 6 bases, the J end by 5 bases, with 11 bases between. The CDR3 covers 12 residues. The CDR3 loop reads CASNGGGETQYF. CDR3 DNA: TGTGCCAGCAACGGGGGCGGCGAGACCCAGTACTTC.

This clonotype is termed medium-sized. This chain joins TRBV20-1 and TRBJ1-5, with D possibly matching TRBD1 (5 bases). This CDR3 comprises 13 residues. In germline, CDR1 is DFQATT, CDR2 SNEGSKA (reference sequence). V shed 6 bases and J shed 2 bases, with 11 bases lying between them. The CDR3 DNA follows: TGCAGTGCGGGGGGGAAGGGCAATCAGCCCCAGCATTTT. As protein: CSAGGKGNQPQHF.